Following are 20 T cell receptor beta chains from one sample sequenced in a study of multiple sclerosis patients with progressive multifocal leukoencephalopathy. Indicated time point: time of PML onset. TCRdb's copy holds only in-frame clones and misses some; the assay was immunoSEQ multiplex PCR. The repertoire includes tens of thousands of clones, approximately 89% of them detected once, and around 11% sits in the top ten. The sample consisted of PBMCs, taken from a patient treated with natalizumab. Receptors were obtained from a woman aged 25 to 39 with progressive multifocal leukoencephalopathy.

This clone has a handful of counts. The chain carries TRBV27 and TRBJ1-2; D might be TRBD1 (6 bases). This CDR3 region has 15 residues. The germline V gene has CDR1 MNHEY and CDR2 SMNVEV (reference sequence). The V end lost 1 base, the J end lost 1 base, and 10 bases lay between the germline ends. The CDR3 region has the DNA TGTGCCAGCAGTTTATACCCCAGGGGTAACTATGGCTACACCTTC. Translation: CASSLYPRGNYGYTF.

In this sample, this clone turned up once. The J gene is TRBJ2-1, the V gene TRBV30; D perhaps matches TRBD2 (5 bases). Trimming took off 2 bases at V and 3 bases at J, with 5 bases between the two ends. CDR1 and CDR2 (germline): GTSNPN, SVGIG (reference sequence). This CDR3 is built from 12 residues. CDR3: CAWSRGYNEQFF. CDR3 in DNA: TGTGCCTGGAGTCGGGGCTACAATGAGCAGTTCTTC. The full variable domain, completed using reference TRBV30 and TRBJ2-1, is SQTIHQWPATLVQPVGSPLSLECTVEGTSNPNLYWYRQAAGRGLQLLFYSVGIGQISSEVPQNLSASRPQDRQFILSSKKLLLSDSGFYLCAWSRGYNEQFFGPGTRLTVL.

The gene calls are TRBV5-1 and TRBJ2-5; weak D call: TRBD2 (5 bases). The V gene's germline CDR1 is SGHRS and CDR2 YFSETQ. The CDR3 consists of 15 residues. Trimming shortened V by 4 bases and J by 5 bases, and 18 bases separated the two germline ends. The chain's CDR3 is CASSQYGGIEETQYF. The CDR3, as DNA: TGCGCCAGCAGCCAGTACGGAGGTATAGAGGAGACCCAGTACTTC.

The chain couples TRBV6-5 to TRBJ2-2; no clear D. Germline lookup yields CDR1 MNHEY and CDR2 SVGAGI. This CDR3 spans 13 amino acids. V was shortened by 6 bases and J by 6 bases, with 11 bases between the two germline ends. The CDR3, as DNA: TGTGCCAGCAGCAACTCGAGGTCCGGGGAGCTGTTTTTT. This translates into CASSNSRSGELFF.

The rearrangement links TRBV5-6 to TRBJ2-7, with D possibly being TRBD1 (6 bases). V shed 0 bases and J shed 2 bases, with 15 bases lying between them. The CDR3 is 16 residues long. Germline CDR1 reads SGHDT; CDR2 reads YYEEEE. The CDR3 region is CASSLAWETGAYEQYF. CDR3 DNA: TGTGCCAGCAGCTTGGCCTGGGAGACAGGCGCCTACGAGCAGTACTTC.

The rearrangement uses TRBV19 and TRBJ1-1; D unclear. The ends were cut back, 4 bases at V and 0 bases at J, with 6 bases in the middle. The CDR3 totals 13 residues. Germline V lookup: CDR1 LNHDA, CDR2 SQIVND (reference sequence). The CDR3 reads CASSKRMNTEAFF. Here the CDR3 DNA reads TGTGCCAGTAGTAAACGGATGAACACTGAAGCTTTCTTT. The full variable domain, with the rest looked up from reference TRBV19 and TRBJ1-1, is DGGITQSPKYLFRKEGQNVTLSCEQNLNHDAMYWYRQDPGQGLRLIYYSQIVNDFQKGDIAEGYSVSREKKESFPLTVTSAQKNPTAFYLCASSKRMNTEAFFGQGTRLTVV.

The CDR3 protein is CASSSRDRGYEQYF. CDR3 nucleotides: TGTGCCAGCAGCTCAAGGGACAGGGGGTACGAGCAGTACTTC. The chain has TRBV7-9 and TRBJ2-7, with 11 nucleotides matching TRBD1. The CDR3 loop spans 14 amino acids. In germline, CDR1 is SEHNR, CDR2 FQNEAQ (reference sequence). The junction had 3 bases not matched to a gene; V was cut back by 4 bases and J by 4 bases. The full variable domain, with the rest looked up from reference TRBV7-9 and TRBJ2-7, is DTGVSQNPRHKITKRGQNVTFRCDPISEHNRLYWYRQTLGQGPEFLTYFQNEAQLEKSRLLSDRFSAERPKGSFSTLEIQRTEQGDSAMYLCASSSRDRGYEQYFGPGTRLTVT.

This chain joins TRBV29-1 and TRBJ2-2, with a possible D match to TRBD2 (5 bases). V was clipped by 3 bases and J by 8 bases, with 13 bases between them. The germline V gene encodes CDR1 SQVTM and CDR2 ANQGSEA. The CDR3 length is 13 residues. The CDR3 DNA sequence: TGCAGCGTTGAGGCGGGTGGATTAGGGGAGCTGTTTTTT. It translates to CSVEAGGLGELFF.

The chain couples TRBV5-1 to TRBJ2-3, with 12 positions matching TRBD2. Germline V lookup: CDR1 SGHRS, CDR2 YFSETQ. The V segment lost 4 bases and the J segment 8 bases; nucleotides outside the gene matches: 8. This CDR3 comprises 15 residues. The CDR3 DNA reads as TGCGCCAGCAGCCGGACTAGCGGGACTGGGGTTACGCAGTATTTT. Protein: CASSRTSGTGVTQYF.

The rearrangement joins TRBV7-9 to TRBJ2-3, with D possibly matching TRBD1 (6 bases). The CDR3 contains 15 residues. The germline V gene has CDR1 SEHNR and CDR2 FQNEAQ (reference sequence). Trimming took 4 bases from V and 2 from J, leaving 13 bases between them. CDR3 amino acids: CASSSTGKHTDTQYF. In DNA, the CDR3 is TGTGCCAGCAGCTCTACAGGGAAACACACAGATACGCAGTATTTT.

The chain couples TRBV19 to TRBJ1-2, with D possibly matching TRBD1 (5 bases). The germline CDR1 and CDR2 sequences are LNHDA and SQIVND (reference sequence). The CDR3 totals 12 residues. Deletions cut 6 bases from V and 2 bases from J, with 7 bases between. The CDR3 region has the DNA TGTGCCAGTAGACGGGACAACTATGGCTACACCTTC. Its protein product is CASRRDNYGYTF.

This chain connects TRBV7-9 to TRBJ2-1; tentatively, D is TRBD2 (5 bases). The V gene's germline CDR1 is SEHNR and CDR2 FQNEAQ (reference sequence). This CDR3 region has 13 residues. The V end was cut by 4 bases, the J end by 9 bases, with 13 bases between. The CDR3 reads CASSSPGVLEQFF. CDR3 in DNA: TGTGCCAGCAGCTCCCCCGGGGTTCTTGAGCAGTTCTTC.

The rearrangement uses TRBV2 and TRBJ1-2; the D gene is possibly TRBD1 (6 bases). The V and J ends lost 3 bases and 8 bases respectively, with 13 bases between them. Germline V gives CDR1 SNHLY, CDR2 FYNNEI. The CDR3 loop spans 13 amino acids. As DNA, the CDR3 is TGTGCCAGCAGTGAGTCCCAGGGGTACGGCTACACCTTC. Protein product: CASSESQGYGYTF.

CDR3 in amino acids: CAWSSDANEKLFF. Here the CDR3 DNA reads TGTGCCTGGAGCTCGGACGCTAATGAAAAACTGTTTTTT. The gene calls are TRBV30 and TRBJ1-4; the D is unclear. V lost 3 bases and J 3 bases, leaving 8 bases between the germline ends. This CDR3 comprises 13 residues. CDR1 and CDR2 (germline): GTSNPN, SVGIG (reference sequence).

The chain links TRBV5-6 to TRBJ2-7; D is possibly TRBD2 (5 bases). V was clipped by 1 base and J by 4 bases, with 15 bases between them. This CDR3 is built from 15 residues. CDR1 and CDR2 from the germline V gene are SGHDT and YYEEEE. CDR3 coding DNA: TGTGCCAGCAGCTTGCATCCGACAACGGGGTACGAGCAGTACTTC. As protein: CASSLHPTTGYEQYF.

Points on this clone: This same CDR3 is encoded by further DNA sequences in the sample. The genes are TRBV4-2 and TRBJ2-3; 9 bases align to TRBD2. The V and J ends lost 0 bases and 0 bases, in that order; junction bases with no gene match: 16. The germline V gene has CDR1 LGHNA and CDR2 YNFKEQ. The CDR3 covers 21 residues. CDR3 sequence reads: CASSQDSGGGGAALSTDTQYF. The CDR3 coding sequence is TGTGCCAGCAGCCAAGATAGCGGGGGCGGGGGGGCGGCATTAAGCACAGATACGCAGTATTTT.

V and J are TRBV7-6 and TRBJ1-3; TRBD1 agrees at 7 bases. Germline trimming cut 1 base from V and 1 base from J; bases unmatched to any gene: 4. Looked up from germline, CDR1 is SGHVS and CDR2 is FNYEAQ. The CDR3 is made up of 16 amino acids. CDR3 bases: TGTGCCAGCAGCTTAGTGACAGGGTTATCTGGAAACACCATATATTTT. Amino acids: CASSLVTGLSGNTIYF. The whole variable domain, remainder taken from reference TRBV7-6 and TRBJ1-3, is GAGVSQSPRYKVTKRGQDVALRCDPISGHVSLYWYRQALGQGPEFLTYFNYEAQQDKSGLPNDRFSAERPEGSISTLTIQRTEQRDSAMYRCASSLVTGLSGNTIYFGEGSWLTVV.

The chain has TRBV7-9 and TRBJ1-4; 7 nucleotides align to TRBD1. After removal of 5 bases from V and 5 bases from J, the junction contained 5 bases not matched to a gene. From germline, CDR1 is SEHNR and CDR2 FQNEAQ (reference sequence). CDR3 length: 14 amino acids. CDR3 in DNA: TGTGCCAGCAGCGCCGGGACAGAAAATGAAAAACTGTTTTTT. It is translated as CASSAGTENEKLFF. The full variable domain, completed using reference TRBV7-9 and TRBJ1-4, is DTGVSQNPRHKITKRGQNVTFRCDPISEHNRLYWYRQTLGQGPEFLTYFQNEAQLEKSRLLSDRFSAERPKGSFSTLEIQRTEQGDSAMYLCASSAGTENEKLFFGSGTQLSVL.

This clone occurred once. This chain joins TRBV5-1 and TRBJ2-3; D not certain. Trimming took off 1 base at V and 0 bases at J, with 15 bases between the two ends. Germline CDR1 SGHRS, CDR2 YFSETQ. The CDR3 is 17 amino acids. CDR3 DNA: TGCGCCAGCAGCTTGACCGCTTTGACATCTAGCACAGATACGCAGTATTTT. It encodes CASSLTALTSSTDTQYF.

The V gene is TRBV5-1, the J gene TRBJ2-2; D not resolved. CDR1 SGHRS and CDR2 YFSETQ come from the germline V gene. This CDR3 has 16 amino acids. V dropped 0 bases and J dropped 4 bases, with 13 bases sitting between them. CDR3 loop: CASSLDPHRGTGELFF. As DNA, the CDR3 is TGCGCCAGCAGCTTGGACCCCCATCGCGGCACCGGGGAGCTGTTTTTT.